A single sample is the source of the 20 T cell receptor beta chains below, sequenced in a study of Ad26.COV2.S vaccination and SARS-CoV-2 variants. Only in-frame clones appear in the TCRdb table, and some are missing; sequencing was by immunoSEQ multiplex PCR. The sample yields a few hundred thousand clones, 80% to 90% seen once. Regarding treatment: around 19 received Ad26.COV2.S at low or high dose, single or two shots; 5 received placebo; per-sample allocation not given. Sampling took place 63 days after the first vaccine or placebo injection. The material was peripheral blood, obtained in a trial of Ad26.COV2.S vaccine versus placebo. Source of these receptors: a person between 18 and 65 years old who received the Ad26.COV2.S COVID-19 vaccine or a placebo.

This chain joins TRBV4-1 and TRBJ2-1; no firm D call. The V end lost 1 base, the J end lost 9 bases, and 13 bases lay between the germline ends. The CDR3 is made up of 14 amino acids. Germline V gene data show CDR1 as MGHRA and CDR2 as YSYEKL. CDR3 in amino acids: CASSQVLVPSEQFF. In DNA, the CDR3 is TGCGCCAGCAGCCAAGTTTTGGTCCCCTCTGAGCAGTTCTTC.

The chain recombines TRBV9 with TRBJ2-7; 9 bases are shared with TRBD1. There are 15 residues in the CDR3. Trimming took 4 bases from V and 5 from J; bases not matched to a gene: 10. Germline CDR1 reads SGDLS; CDR2 reads YYNGEE. The CDR3, as DNA: TGTGCCAGCAGCCCCGGGACAGGGACGGCAAACGAGCAGTACTTC. Its translation is CASSPGTGTANEQYF.

The V gene is TRBV3-1 (or the pseudogene TRBV3-2), the J gene TRBJ2-3, with D possibly TRBD2 on 5 matching bases. Germline CDR1 reads LGHDT; CDR2 reads YNNKEL (reference sequence). The CDR3 totals 19 residues. The V gene lost 4 bases and the J gene lost 0 bases, with 23 bases spanning the gap. DNA for the CDR3: TGTGCCAGCAGCCCGCCCCATGTGGGGAGATTCGCTAGCACAGATACGCAGTATTTT. It specifies CASSPPHVGRFASTDTQYF.

The chain combines TRBV5-1 with TRBJ2-7, with D perhaps matching TRBD2 (7 bases). Germline CDR1 SGHRS, CDR2 YFSETQ. V was shortened by 0 bases and J by 3 bases, with 13 bases between the two germline ends. The CDR3 is 15 amino acids. CDR3 DNA sequence: TGCGCCAGCAGCTTGGTTAGGGGGGGATACTACGAGCAGTACTTC. Translation gives CASSLVRGGYYEQYF.

This chain uses TRBV30 with TRBJ2-3, with D tentatively TRBD2 (5 bases). V was clipped by 2 bases and J by 6 bases, with 12 bases between them. From germline, CDR1 is GTSNPN and CDR2 SVGIG (reference sequence). The CDR3 runs 13 residues. The CDR3 DNA is TGTGCCTGGAGTCGGGGTCCTGGTGATACGCAGTATTTT. It specifies CAWSRGPGDTQYF.

In DNA, the CDR3 is TGTGCCAGCAGCCCAAAGGCCCTTCCGTCCTACGAGCAGTACTTC. This codes for CASSPKALPSYEQYF. This chain links TRBV7-6 with TRBJ2-7; no clear D gene. The CDR3 contains 15 residues. Germline V CDR1 and CDR2: SGHVS, FNYEAQ. V lost 5 bases and J 1 base, leaving 15 bases between the germline ends.

The chain uses TRBV11-3 and TRBJ2-3; 10 nucleotides align to TRBD2. J lost 3 bases, V lost 5 bases, and 5 bases had no gene match. Germline V CDR1 and CDR2: SGHNT, YENEEA. This CDR3 comprises 15 residues. CDR3 region: CASSPVAGGTDTQYF. The CDR3 nucleotides are TGTGCCAGCAGCCCCGTAGCGGGGGGAACAGATACGCAGTATTTT.

V gene TRBV5-3 combines with J gene TRBJ1-2; D is possibly TRBD1 (5 bases). TRBV5-3 is recorded as an ORF, its role being uncertain. Trimming removed 4 bases at V and 0 bases at J, with 25 bases between. The CDR3 runs to 19 residues. CDR3 sequence (DNA): TGTGCCAGAAGCGTCCCGGGGACTTCAGATCCTAGAGCTAACTATGGCTACACCTTC. Translated, it gives CARSVPGTSDPRANYGYTF.

V usage is TRBV3-1 (or the pseudogene TRBV3-2) and J usage is TRBJ2-7; 11 bases fit TRBD2. Per the germline V gene, CDR1 is LGHDT and CDR2 is YNNKEL (reference sequence). The CDR3 sequence is 14 residues long. V was clipped by 1 base and J by 4 bases; unmatched bases: 0. The DNA for the CDR3 is TGTGCCAGCAGCCAAGGGACTAGCGGGTACGAGCAGTACTTC. Translating it yields CASSQGTSGYEQYF.

This clone was counted a few times. The rearrangement links TRBV19 to TRBJ1-5; 10 nucleotides agree with TRBD1. The J segment lost 6 bases and the V segment lost 3 bases, leaving 8 bases of the junction unmatched. Germline assignment: CDR1 LNHDA and CDR2 SQIVND (reference sequence). There are 16 residues in the CDR3. The CDR3 loop reads CASSIPTGGHAQPQHF. As DNA, the CDR3 is TGTGCCAGTAGTATCCCGACAGGGGGCCATGCTCAGCCCCAGCATTTT.

V is TRBV5-1 and J is TRBJ2-7; D gene unclear. V was pared by 6 bases and J by 6 bases, with 13 bases between. Germline V gene lookup returns CDR1 SGHRS and CDR2 YFSETQ. The CDR3 loop spans 12 amino acids. The DNA for the CDR3 is TGCGCCAGCAAGGACCCACCCGGCGAGCAGTACTTC. The encoded protein is CASKDPPGEQYF.

CDR3 residues: CAWSRRRGTEAFF. The CDR3 DNA reads as TGTGCCTGGAGTCGTAGGAGGGGCACTGAAGCTTTCTTT. V gene TRBV30 combines with J gene TRBJ1-1, with D possibly TRBD1 on 5 matching bases. Germline V CDR1 and CDR2: GTSNPN, SVGIG (reference sequence). V lost 2 bases to trimming and J lost 4 bases, with 11 bases between them. The CDR3 has 13 residues.

The chain is built from TRBV4-3 and TRBJ1-1; unclear D gene. Germline V gene sequence: CDR1 LGHNA, CDR2 YSLEER. The length of the CDR3 is 13 residues. Trimming removed 0 bases from V and 0 bases from J, with 2 bases in between. The CDR3 loop is CASSQDLNTEAFF. CDR3 bases: TGCGCCAGCAGCCAAGACTTGAACACTGAAGCTTTCTTT.

V is TRBV11-2 and J is TRBJ1-3; D call uncertain. Germline CDR1 reads SGHAT; CDR2 reads FQNNGV. This CDR3 comprises 15 residues. The germline V and J ends were trimmed by 5 bases and 0 bases, with 11 bases remaining between them. The CDR3 loop is CASSPDGSSGNTIYF. The CDR3 nucleotides are TGTGCCAGCAGCCCGGACGGCAGCTCTGGAAACACCATATATTTT.

The chain carries TRBV25-1 and TRBJ1-2; D might be TRBD1 (5 bases). The CDR3 is 14 residues long. Deletions cut 3 bases from V and 2 bases from J, with 10 bases between. CDR1 and CDR2 from the germline V gene are MGHDK and SYGVNS. The DNA for the CDR3 is TGTGCCAGCAGTGAGGTAGACAGAAACTATGGCTACACCTTC. Amino acid sequence: CASSEVDRNYGYTF.

The chain employs TRBV3-1 (or the pseudogene TRBV3-2) and TRBJ1-2, with D tentatively TRBD1 (5 bases). V was cut by 4 bases and J by 8 bases, with 11 bases left in between. The CDR3 runs 12 residues. CDR1 LGHDT and CDR2 YNNKEL come from the germline V gene (reference sequence). CDR3 DNA: TGTGCCAGCAGCCTCTGGGGGAGGGGCTACACCTTC. It yields the protein CASSLWGRGYTF.

This chain joins TRBV9 and TRBJ1-3; D possibly corresponds to TRBD1 (5 bases). The V gene's germline CDR1 is SGDLS and CDR2 YYNGEE. Trimming removed 5 bases from V and 2 bases from J, with 14 bases in between. The CDR3 spans 15 residues. The CDR3 DNA reads as TGTGCCAGCAGTAGACCTGGGGGAACTGGAAACACCATATATTTT. Translation: CASSRPGGTGNTIYF.

The CDR3, as DNA: TGTGCCAGCAGCCATTATGGGGGACAGGGGAAGACCAAAAACATTCAGTACTTC. Translation gives CASSHYGGQGKTKNIQYF. The chain uses TRBV14 and TRBJ2-4; 10 bases match TRBD1. The CDR3 loop spans 18 amino acids. After removal of 3 bases from V and 2 bases from J, the junction contained 10 bases not matched to a gene. Germline CDR1 is SGHDN and CDR2 is FVKESK.

V gene TRBV5-1 combines with J gene TRBJ2-1; D ambiguous. With 6 bases removed from V and 5 bases from J, the gap between germline ends came to 24 bases. In germline, CDR1 is SGHRS, CDR2 YFSETQ. CDR3 size: 17 residues. The CDR3 bases are TGCGCCAGCACAAAGGCCCTTGGAAGGGAACCGCACAATGAGCAGTTCTTC. Encoded protein: CASTKALGREPHNEQFF.

The chain recombines TRBV6-2 or TRBV6-3 with TRBJ2-7; possible D gene TRBD2, 5 bases. The CDR3 has 13 residues. Germline CDR1 MNHEY, CDR2 SVGEGT. The V and J ends lost 2 bases and 7 bases respectively, with 12 bases between them. The CDR3 DNA follows: TGTGCCAGCAGTTACGGTTCGGGGTGGGAGCAGTACTTC. It codes for CASSYGSGWEQYF.